The 14 T cell receptor beta chains below all came from one sample that was sequenced in a study of T cells after yellow fever vaccination. A single record per CDR3 protein comes from TCRdb applying MiXCR to the 5' RACE reads. This sample has some 250,000 distinct CDR3 sequences, with 3.6% found just once. The sequenced sample was PBMCs, obtained 15 days after the yellow fever booster vaccination. The source of these receptors is a man in his late teens or twenties who received the YFV17D yellow fever vaccine.

V usage is TRBV27 and J usage is TRBJ1-2; TRBD1 aligns across 8 bases. The CDR3 is 16 residues long. The V gene's germline CDR1 is MNHEY and CDR2 SMNVEV (reference sequence). The V and J ends lost 1 base and 4 bases, in that order; junction bases with no gene match: 8. This CDR3 is CASSLWGWDRSYGYTF. The CDR3 DNA reads as TGTGCCAGCAGTTTATGGGGTTGGGACAGGTCCTATGGCTACACCTTC.

This clonotype was found many times. V gene TRBV20-1 combines with J gene TRBJ1-2; a weak D match, TRBD1 (6 bases). V was clipped by 6 bases and J by 2 bases, with 13 bases between them. This CDR3 is 13 amino acids long. Germline V gene sequence: CDR1 DFQATT, CDR2 SNEGSKA (reference sequence). The CDR3 region is CSARRGENYGYTF. The CDR3 coding sequence is TGCAGTGCCCGTAGGGGGGAAAACTATGGCTACACCTTC.

The sample holds many counts of this clonotype. The chain employs TRBV20-1 and TRBJ2-2; the D is unclear. Germline V gene sequence: CDR1 DFQATT, CDR2 SNEGSKA (reference sequence). Trimming cost V 6 bases and J 4 bases, with 21 bases left between them. CDR3 length equals 16 residues. In nucleotides, the CDR3 is TGCAGTGCACTCCGGACGGATACTACGGGCACCGGGGAGCTGTTTTTT. This encodes CSALRTDTTGTGELFF.

There are a few counts of this clonotype. V is TRBV5-1 and J is TRBJ2-7; 8 positions match TRBD2. Per the germline V gene, CDR1 is SGHRS and CDR2 is YFSETQ. Germline trimming cut 8 bases from V and 2 bases from J; bases unmatched to any gene: 9. The CDR3 spans 14 residues. The CDR3 DNA sequence: TGCGCCAGTCGGGGGGGGACTTTGGCCTACGAGCAGTACTTC. It yields the protein CASRGGTLAYEQYF.

This clonotype has at least ten counts. The V and J genes are TRBV6-6 and TRBJ1-4; 9 bases fit TRBD1. The germline V gene has CDR1 MNHNY and CDR2 SVGAGI (reference sequence). The CDR3 has 14 residues. The trim removed 6 bases at V and 1 base at J, leaving 0 bases unmatched. CDR3: CASRGQGTNEKLFF. The DNA for the CDR3 is TGTGCCAGCAGGGGACAGGGAACTAATGAAAAACTGTTTTTT.

This clonotype was counted many times. The chain links TRBV5-4 to TRBJ2-5; TRBD2 agrees at 8 bases. In germline, CDR1 is SGHNT, CDR2 YYREEE (reference sequence). The V gene end was trimmed by 3 bases and the J gene end by 5 bases; junction bases not matched to a gene: 0. The CDR3 is 12 amino acids. The CDR3 DNA follows: TGTGCCAGCAGCTCTAGCGGGGAGACCCAGTACTTC. Residues: CASSSSGETQYF.

This clonotype was detected ten times or more. The gene calls are TRBV4-3 and TRBJ2-5; TRBD1 matches at 10 bases. CDR1 is LGHNA and CDR2 is YSLEER in the germline V gene. This CDR3 has 17 amino acids. V dropped 0 bases and J dropped 3; count of bases not matched to a gene: 7. The CDR3 sequence is CASSQEPPGQGKETQYF. The CDR3 coding sequence is TGCGCCAGCAGCCAAGAGCCTCCGGGACAGGGGAAAGAGACCCAGTACTTC.

This clonotype has a count of ten or more. The chain links TRBV9 to TRBJ2-1, with 10 bases identical to TRBD2. This CDR3 comprises 15 residues. Germline V gives CDR1 SGDLS, CDR2 YYNGEE. V trimming: 4 bases; J trimming: 2 bases; junction bases outside the gene matches: 3. The chain's CDR3 is CASSKAGGTYNEQFF. In DNA form, the CDR3 reads TGTGCCAGCAGCAAAGCGGGGGGGACCTACAATGAGCAGTTCTTC.

The table lists this clonotype with many counts. V gene TRBV20-1 combines with J gene TRBJ2-5; 10 bases are a match to TRBD1. V shed 2 bases and J 2 bases; nucleotides not matched to a gene: 5. The CDR3 runs 15 residues. Per the germline V gene, CDR1 is DFQATT and CDR2 is SNEGSKA (reference sequence). CDR3 sequence: CSARFPGQGQETQYF. The CDR3 DNA reads as TGCAGTGCTAGATTCCCGGGACAGGGGCAAGAGACCCAGTACTTC.

This clonotype appeared many times. The chain combines TRBV11-2 with TRBJ2-2, with D possibly matching TRBD2 (6 bases). This CDR3 is 16 amino acids long. The germline V gene encodes CDR1 SGHAT and CDR2 FQNNGV. V lost 5 bases to trimming and J lost 2 bases, with 15 bases between them. This CDR3 is CASSIAGTGNTGELFF. The DNA for the CDR3 is TGTGCCAGCAGCATTGCCGGGACTGGCAACACCGGGGAGCTGTTTTTT.

This clonotype came up many times. The chain has TRBV5-1 and TRBJ1-1; D may be TRBD1 (6 bases). The CDR3 runs 14 residues. V was trimmed by 6 bases and J by 1 base, leaving 13 bases between them. The germline V gene encodes CDR1 SGHRS and CDR2 YFSETQ. The CDR3 nucleotides read TGCGCCAGCAAACTGACAGGCCAGAACACTGAAGCTTTCTTT. Amino acid sequence: CASKLTGQNTEAFF.

This clonotype was counted ten times or more. The chain recombines TRBV4-1 with TRBJ1-2, with D possibly matching TRBD1 (6 bases). Germline V gene data show CDR1 as MGHRA and CDR2 as YSYEKL. Deletions cut 1 base from V and 2 bases from J, with 11 bases between. CDR3 length: 15 amino acids. For the CDR3, the DNA is TGCGCCAGCAGCCAAGTTCCAGACAGGAACTATGGCTACACCTTC. Translated, it gives CASSQVPDRNYGYTF.

This clonotype was counted many times. The chain combines TRBV7-8 with TRBJ2-3, with 10 bases identical to TRBD2. Germline V CDR1 and CDR2: SGHVS, FQNEAQ. This CDR3 is built from 15 residues. J lost 2 bases, V lost 4 bases, and 3 bases had no gene match. CDR3 loop: CASSSAGGITDTQYF. CDR3 DNA: TGTGCCAGCAGCTCAGCGGGGGGGATCACAGATACGCAGTATTTT. Drawing the rest from reference TRBV7-8 and TRBJ2-3, the complete variable domain is GAGVSQSPRYKVAKRGQDVALRCDPISGHVSLFWYQQALGQGPEFLTYFQNEAQLDKSGLPSDRFFAERPEGSVSTLKIQRTQQEDSAVYLCASSSAGGITDTQYFGPGTRLTVL.

There are many counts of this clonotype. J is TRBJ2-1 and V is TRBV3-1, with D hard to call. The V gene's germline CDR1 is LGHDT and CDR2 YNNKEL (reference sequence). The CDR3 is 13 residues long. Trimming cost V 3 bases and J 4 bases, with 7 bases left between them. CDR3 DNA: TGTGCCAGCAGCCAGGTTACATACAATGAGCAGTTCTTC. Translation: CASSQVTYNEQFF.